These 16 T cell receptor beta chains were sequenced from one sample in a study of blood T cell repertoires in COVID-19 (dated by TCRdb to the early 2020s). Library preparation was by the immunoSEQ multiplex PCR assay. Entries here come from immuneACCESS through TCRdb and include only in-frame sequences with V and J called. Some clones fail to appear in such tables; in the studies checked, an unresolved V gene covers under half of the shortfall, and the cause of the remainder is unknown. In this sample the table shows around 250,000 clones, around 85% of which occur a single time. The ten most abundant clones make up roughly 6.3% of the sample. Material: peripheral blood. All receptors derive from a man aged 60 to 75 with acute or convalescent COVID-19.

V is TRBV25-1 and J is TRBJ2-1; 15 positions agree with TRBD2. The CDR3 is 15 residues long. With 4 bases clipped from V and 12 bases from J, the junction kept 7 bases outside the gene matches. Germline V gene data show CDR1 as MGHDK and CDR2 as SYGVNS. DNA for the CDR3: TGTGCCAGCAGTGGTCCGGGACTAGCGGGGGGATGGCAGTTCTTC. Translating gives CASSGPGLAGGWQFF.

This clone came up once. The chain combines TRBV9 with TRBJ1-5; the match to TRBD1 covers 7 bases. Germline CDR1 and CDR2: SGDLS and YYNGEE. The CDR3 extends over 16 amino acids. V shed 4 bases, J shed 4 bases, and the junction held 11 bases outside the gene matches. CDR3 region: CASSKGEGGFNQPQHF. DNA for the CDR3: TGTGCCAGCAGCAAAGGAGAAGGGGGCTTTAATCAGCCCCAGCATTTT.

V is TRBV4-1 and J is TRBJ2-3; D is undetermined. V lost 0 bases and J lost 2, with 9 bases in between. CDR3 size: 15 residues. Germline V lookup: CDR1 MGHRA, CDR2 YSYEKL. CDR3 protein: CASSQERLPTDTQYF. The CDR3 nucleotides are TGCGCCAGCAGCCAAGAACGACTCCCCACAGATACGCAGTATTTT.

This clone was detected once. This chain uses TRBV24-1 with TRBJ2-1; TRBD1 agrees at 12 bases. Germline-derived CDR1 and CDR2 are KGHDR and SFDVKD. There are 15 residues in the CDR3. Trimming took 5 bases from V and 8 from J; bases not matched to a gene: 6. CDR3 in amino acids: CATSARDRGQDEQFF. CDR3 sequence (DNA): TGTGCCACCAGTGCACGGGACAGGGGGCAAGATGAGCAGTTCTTC.

V is TRBV5-1 and J is TRBJ2-3; D might be TRBD1 (6 bases). This CDR3 is 16 amino acids long. CDR1 SGHRS and CDR2 YFSETQ come from the germline V gene. With 0 bases removed from V and 2 bases from J, the gap between germline ends came to 13 bases. CDR3 sequence: CASSLAWDISTDTQYF. The CDR3 DNA follows: TGCGCCAGCAGCTTGGCCTGGGACATCTCCACAGATACGCAGTATTTT.

V and J are TRBV7-9 and TRBJ2-2; tentative D call: TRBD2 (5 bases). The germline V gene has CDR1 SEHNR and CDR2 FQNEAQ (reference sequence). With 5 bases removed from V and 7 bases from J, the gap between germline ends came to 17 bases. The CDR3 covers 15 residues. CDR3 loop: CASSPRRGAGGELFF. Here the CDR3 DNA reads TGTGCCAGCAGCCCTAGACGGGGTGCCGGCGGGGAGCTGTTTTTT.

This rearrangement joins TRBV4-3 to TRBJ1-2; D is ambiguous. With 0 bases removed from V and 1 base from J, the gap between germline ends came to 3 bases. The CDR3 runs 13 residues. Per the germline V gene, CDR1 is LGHNA and CDR2 is YSLEER. In nucleotides, the CDR3 is TGCGCCAGCAGCCAAGACTTTAACTATGGCTACACCTTC. It is translated as CASSQDFNYGYTF.

This chain joins TRBV6-5 and TRBJ2-7, with D perhaps matching TRBD2 (5 bases). This CDR3 has 15 residues. CDR1 is MNHEY and CDR2 is SVGAGI in the germline V gene. The V gene lost 5 bases and the J gene lost 7 bases, with 21 bases spanning the gap. CDR3 in amino acids: CASSTGRGGVEEQYF. In DNA form, the CDR3 reads TGTGCCAGCAGTACTGGACGGGGTGGAGTGGAGGAGCAGTACTTC.

The rearrangement links TRBV5-4 to TRBJ2-7; 8 bases align to TRBD2. CDR1 is SGHNT and CDR2 is YYREEE in the germline V gene (reference sequence). The CDR3 covers 16 residues. The J segment lost 3 bases and the V segment lost 0 bases, leaving 8 bases of the junction unmatched. CDR3 nucleotides: TGTGCCAGCAGCTTGGCCCTAGCGGGTTACTTCTACGAGCAGTACTTC. It translates to CASSLALAGYFYEQYF.

The V and J genes are TRBV27 and TRBJ1-5; tentative D call: TRBD1 (6 bases). In germline, CDR1 is MNHEY, CDR2 SMNVEV (reference sequence). Trimming removed 4 bases at V and 7 bases at J, with 11 bases between. This CDR3 region has 13 residues. The CDR3 bases are TGTGCCAGCAGTTACAGGGTTGCGCAGCCCCAGCATTTT. This codes for CASSYRVAQPQHF.

The gene calls are TRBV3-1 (or the pseudogene TRBV3-2) and TRBJ1-1; TRBD1 aligns across 8 bases. After removal of 7 bases from V and 5 bases from J, the junction contained 9 bases not matched to a gene. Germline lookup yields CDR1 LGHDT and CDR2 YNNKEL (reference sequence). The CDR3 is 14 residues long. In DNA, the CDR3 is TGTGCCAGCAAAACCGGCAGGGGGCTTACTGAAGCTTTCTTT. This translates into CASKTGRGLTEAFF.

In this sample, this clone turned up a few times. The chain is built from TRBV3-1 (or the pseudogene TRBV3-2) and TRBJ2-7; TRBD1 is a possible D gene (5 bases). Germline V gives CDR1 LGHDT, CDR2 YNNKEL (reference sequence). Trimming removed 0 bases at V and 4 bases at J, with 10 bases between. This CDR3 comprises 14 residues. The CDR3 sequence: CASSQDPTGYEQYF. For the CDR3, the DNA is TGTGCCAGCAGCCAAGACCCTACAGGATACGAGCAGTACTTC.

This chain links TRBV5-4 with TRBJ2-7; TRBD2 matches 13 bases. The V segment lost 3 bases and the J segment 3 bases; nucleotides outside the gene matches: 9. This CDR3 region has 17 residues. The germline CDR1 and CDR2 sequences are SGHNT and YYREEE (reference sequence). CDR3: CASSSGLAGLPLYEQYF. CDR3 nucleotides: TGTGCCAGCAGCTCGGGACTAGCGGGACTTCCTCTCTACGAGCAGTACTTC.

V and J are TRBV25-1 and TRBJ2-5, with TRBD2 matching 7 bases. J lost 5 bases, V lost 4 bases, and 13 bases had no gene match. This CDR3 comprises 16 residues. The germline gives CDR1 MGHDK, CDR2 SYGVNS. The CDR3 protein is CASSAHGAGEGETQYF. The CDR3 DNA sequence: TGTGCCAGCAGTGCCCACGGGGCGGGAGAAGGGGAGACCCAGTACTTC.

The chain recombines TRBV5-1 with TRBJ2-5, with a tentative D call TRBD2 (7 bases). Germline loops: CDR1 SGHRS, CDR2 YFSETQ. Trimming pared 6 bases from V and 1 base from J, leaving 13 bases between. The CDR3 length is 14 residues. CDR3 nucleotide sequence: TGCGCCAGCACCAGGAGGGGGGGCCAAGAGACCCAGTACTTC. Translating it yields CASTRRGGQETQYF.

The rearrangement uses TRBV27 and TRBJ2-7; possible D gene TRBD1, 6 bases. Germline assignment: CDR1 MNHEY and CDR2 SMNVEV (reference sequence). The V gene lost 6 bases and the J gene lost 2 bases, with 14 bases spanning the gap. The CDR3 has 14 amino acids. DNA of the CDR3: TGTGCCAGCAGCCCCCCGGGACAACCCTACGAGCAGTACTTC. The encoded protein is CASSPPGQPYEQYF.